This TCR beta chain comes out of a study of shared clonotypes between healthy human individuals. Regarding the study as a whole: Some naive CD4 clonotypes, roughly 5%, turned up in common across several donors. Compared with memory subsets, naive subsets generally had larger estimated richness.

Sorted-subset replicate PCRs used about 0.2 ug DNA, some 31,000 T cell genomes. This table comes from immunoSEQ multiplex PCR, and its TCRdb copy is limited to in-frame clones, with some not included. The table records approximately 87,000 clones, around 57% of them present only once. Within the sample, this clone is medium-sized. Its antigen is not known. This CDR3 comprises 18 residues. J was trimmed by 2 bases and V by 7 bases; bases with no gene match: 14. Germline V gene sequence: CDR1 KGHSH, CDR2 LQKENI. This TCR was recovered from a man aged 25-40 years in good health. The rearrangement uses TRBV18 and TRBJ1-3; the match to TRBD1 covers 10 bases. Sequenced: memory CD8+ T cells sorted from blood. The subset here: CD45RO+ cells pooled with CCR7-negative TemRA cells. The CDR3 here is CASFPLTGGFVAGNTIYF. DNA of the CDR3: TGTGCCAGCTTCCCCCTGACAGGGGGCTTTGTTGCTGGAAACACCATATATTTT. The full variable domain, its missing parts supplied by reference TRBV18 and TRBJ1-3, is NAGVMQNPRHLVRRRGQEARLRCSPMKGHSHVYWYRQLPEEGLKFMVYLQKENIIDESGMPKERFSAEFPKEGPSILRIQQVVRGDSAAYFCASFPLTGGFVAGNTIYFGEGSWLTVV.